These 27 T cell receptor beta chains share one sample of origin, sequenced in a study of CD8 T cells in ankylosing spondylitis. One entry per CDR3 protein results from TCRdb running MiXCR on the 5' RACE reads. Altogether tens of thousands of distinct CDR3 sequences are present, more than 25% being singletons, with the ten largest covering about 60%. The sequenced material came from blood, either unsorted or a sorted T cell fraction (not recorded which). The receptors originated from a male donor with ankylosing spondylitis or in good health (not recorded which).

The chain is built from TRBV12-3 or TRBV12-4 and TRBJ2-1; D might be TRBD2 (7 bases). Deletions cut 5 bases from V and 1 base from J, with 18 bases between. The CDR3 runs 17 residues. CDR3 bases: TGTGCCAGCAGTCCCCGAGGGGGGGCTAGGTCCTACAATGAGCAGTTCTTC. This codes for CASSPRGGARSYNEQFF.

This clonotype occurred many times. The rearrangement joins TRBV12-3 or TRBV12-4 to TRBJ1-2, with D possibly matching TRBD1 (6 bases). V dropped 6 bases and J dropped 2 bases, with 7 bases sitting between them. The CDR3 sequence is 12 residues long. The CDR3, as DNA: TGTGCCAGCAGCCAGGGGAACTATGGCTACACCTTC. It yields the protein CASSQGNYGYTF.

The chain is built from TRBV20-1 and TRBJ2-7, with TRBD2 identical over 8 bases. With V trimmed by 6 bases and J by 0 bases, 10 bases remained unmatched. The germline gives CDR1 DFQATT, CDR2 SNEGSKA (reference sequence). The CDR3 runs 15 residues. The CDR3 loop is CSALPLAGTSYEQYF. Written as DNA, the CDR3 is TGCAGTGCACTCCCCTTAGCGGGGACCTCCTACGAGCAGTACTTC.

This clonotype was observed a single time. The chain combines TRBV21-1 with TRBJ1-5. TRBV21-1 is a listed pseudogene. The CDR3 has 11 amino acids. CDR3: CASSKAQPQHF. CDR3 sequence (DNA): TGTGCCAGCAGCAAAGCTCAGCCCCAGCATTTT.

This clonotype was found a few times. The chain recombines TRBV12-3 or TRBV12-4 with TRBJ2-3; TRBD2 aligns across 7 bases. The V segment lost 5 bases and the J segment 4 bases; nucleotides outside the gene matches: 12. This CDR3 comprises 16 residues. CDR3 in amino acids: CASSTKTSPGADTQYF. The CDR3 nucleotides are TGTGCCAGCAGTACGAAGACTAGCCCCGGGGCAGATACGCAGTATTTT.

The rearrangement joins TRBV20-1 to TRBJ2-5, with D hard to call. The CDR3 contains 14 residues. The germline CDR1 and CDR2 sequences are DFQATT and SNEGSKA (reference sequence). The V end was cut by 6 bases, the J end by 2 bases, with 16 bases between. The CDR3 DNA reads TGCAGTGCAGGACCGAATCTCCTACAAGAGACCCAGTACTTC. Translated, it gives CSAGPNLLQETQYF.

Turning to this clonotype: The junction departs from germline at one end; a sequencing error may be responsible. This rearrangement joins TRBV5-5 to TRBJ2-7, with 9 nucleotides matching TRBD1. The CDR3 runs 15 residues. In germline, CDR1 is SGHKS, CDR2 YYEKEE (reference sequence). CDR3 protein: CASRDETGGPYGQYF. DNA of the CDR3: TGTGCCAGCAGGGACGAGACAGGGGGTCCCTACGGGCAGTACTTC.

This clonotype turned up a few times. This chain uses TRBV2 with TRBJ2-1, with D maybe TRBD2 (5 bases). Germline values: CDR1 SNHLY, CDR2 FYNNEI. V lost 4 bases to trimming and J lost 4 bases, with 11 bases between them. This CDR3 comprises 14 residues. CDR3: CASSVTLEYNEQFF. CDR3 nucleotide sequence: TGTGCCAGCAGTGTTACACTAGAATACAATGAGCAGTTCTTC.

The chain is built from TRBV15 and TRBJ2-5; D uncertain. Trimming shortened V by 5 bases and J by 1 base, and 8 bases separated the two germline ends. The CDR3 totals 13 residues. The V gene's germline CDR1 is LNHNV and CDR2 YYDKDF (reference sequence). CDR3 sequence: CATSLTGQETQYF. CDR3 sequence (DNA): TGTGCCACCAGCTTAACGGGCCAAGAGACCCAGTACTTC.

The chain couples TRBV7-2 to TRBJ2-7, with 9 bases aligning to TRBD1. CDR1 is SGHTA and CDR2 is FQGNSA in the germline V gene. This CDR3 region has 13 residues. The J segment lost 3 bases and the V segment lost 5 bases, leaving 2 bases of the junction unmatched. CDR3 amino acids: CASSGTGFYEQYF. CDR3 sequence (DNA): TGTGCCAGCAGCGGGACAGGGTTCTACGAGCAGTACTTC. Variable domain in full (rest from reference TRBV7-2 and TRBJ2-7): GAGVSQSPSNKVTEKGKDVELRCDPISGHTALYWYRQSLGQGLEFLIYFQGNSAPDKSGLPSDRFSAERTGGSVSTLTIQRTQQEDSAVYLCASSGTGFYEQYFGPGTRLTVT.

The chain combines TRBV3-1 with TRBJ1-1; TRBD1 is a possible D gene (5 bases). The germline V and J ends were trimmed by 4 bases and 7 bases, with 13 bases remaining between them. CDR1 LGHDT and CDR2 YNNKEL come from the germline V gene (reference sequence). This CDR3 is 13 amino acids long. CDR3 residues: CASSPSEGVEAFF. The DNA for the CDR3 is TGTGCCAGCAGCCCCTCGGAAGGGGTTGAAGCTTTCTTT. Full variable domain (outside the CDR3, taken from reference TRBV3-1 and TRBJ1-1): DTAVSQTPKYLVTQMGNDKSIKCEQNLGHDTMYWYKQDSKKFLKIMFSYNNKELIINETVPNRFSPKSPDKAHLNLHINSLELGDSAVYFCASSPSEGVEAFFGQGTRLTVV.

This clonotype was seen more than once but under ten times. The rearrangement uses TRBV5-1 and TRBJ2-3; 12 positions match TRBD2. The CDR3 contains 16 residues. Per germline, CDR1 SGHRS and CDR2 YFSETQ. V trimming: 3 bases; J trimming: 0 bases; junction bases outside the gene matches: 2. The CDR3 region is CASSWGTSGSTDTQYF. The CDR3 DNA is TGCGCCAGCAGCTGGGGGACTAGCGGGAGCACAGATACGCAGTATTTT.

This chain connects TRBV3-1 to TRBJ1-4; no clear D. Deletions cut 1 base from V and 8 bases from J, with 26 bases between. CDR1 LGHDT and CDR2 YNNKEL come from the germline V gene (reference sequence). The CDR3 is 19 residues long. CDR3 sequence (DNA): TGTGCCAGCAGCCAAGTCCTACGGCAGTCTGCACTACCCTTCGAAAAACTGTTTTTT. Translation gives CASSQVLRQSALPFEKLFF.

V is TRBV12-3 or TRBV12-4 and J is TRBJ1-5; D gene ambiguous. V was clipped by 8 bases and J by 7 bases, with 18 bases between them. CDR3 length: 14 residues. The CDR3 spells CASSWEGVGQPQHF. The CDR3 nucleotides read TGTGCCAGCTCGTGGGAGGGAGTGGGGCAGCCCCAGCATTTT.

This chain links TRBV9 with TRBJ1-4, with 10 bases lining up with TRBD1. There are 15 residues in the CDR3. V dropped 2 bases and J dropped 7; count of bases not matched to a gene: 5. Germline V gene lookup returns CDR1 SGDLS and CDR2 YYNGEE. CDR3 amino acids: CASSVSGTGVEKLFF. CDR3 DNA sequence: TGTGCCAGCAGCGTCTCCGGGACAGGGGTTGAAAAACTGTTTTTT.

This clonotype was counted at least ten times. DNA of the CDR3: TGCAGTGCCGTACGCGATAGGAGCAATCAGCCCCAGCATTTT. Its protein is CSAVRDRSNQPQHF. V usage is TRBV20-1 and J usage is TRBJ1-5, with no clear D. V shed 6 bases and J shed 1 base, with 13 bases lying between them. CDR1 and CDR2 (germline): DFQATT, SNEGSKA (reference sequence). The CDR3 is 14 amino acids.

This CDR3 is CATSDLSTDTQYF. The DNA of the CDR3 is TGTGCCACCAGTGATCTATCCACAGATACGCAGTATTTT. The rearrangement joins TRBV24-1 to TRBJ2-3; D unclear. This CDR3 has 13 residues. V lost 3 bases and J 2 bases, leaving 5 bases between the germline ends. CDR1 is KGHDR, CDR2 SFDVKD, per germline.

This chain uses TRBV10-3 with TRBJ1-2; 10 bases are a match to TRBD1. This CDR3 spans 14 amino acids. The germline CDR1 and CDR2 sequences are ENHRY and SYGVKD. J gave up 6 bases and V 6 bases, and 7 bases lay outside the gene matches. The chain's CDR3 is CAISPTGGNHGYTF. CDR3 in DNA: TGTGCCATCAGCCCGACAGGGGGCAACCATGGCTACACCTTC.

CDR3 sequence: CASSFQGHEGGYTF. In nucleotides, the CDR3 is TGCGCCAGCAGCTTCCAGGGACACGAAGGGGGCTACACCTTC. The V gene is TRBV5-1, the J gene TRBJ1-2; D perhaps matches TRBD1 (6 bases). Looked up from germline, CDR1 is SGHRS and CDR2 is YFSETQ. The V gene lost 2 bases and the J gene lost 8 bases, with 16 bases spanning the gap. This CDR3 is 14 amino acids long.

The V and J genes are TRBV7-6 and TRBJ1-6; D not certain. CDR3 length: 14 amino acids. The V end lost 5 bases, the J end lost 7 bases, and 12 bases lay between the germline ends. Per the germline V gene, CDR1 is SGHVS and CDR2 is FNYEAQ. The CDR3 DNA reads TGTGCCAGCAGCCCTGGGTCGACGAATTCACCCCTCCACTTT. It encodes CASSPGSTNSPLHF.

This clonotype has just a few counts. V and J are TRBV15 and TRBJ2-1, with D possibly TRBD2 on 6 matching bases. The length of the CDR3 is 15 residues. From germline, CDR1 is LNHNV and CDR2 YYDKDF (reference sequence). V lost 0 bases, J lost 4 bases, and 10 bases lay in between. The DNA for the CDR3 is TGTGCCACCAGCAGAGATACTGGGACTTACAATGAGCAGTTCTTC. It is translated as CATSRDTGTYNEQFF.

The genes are TRBV3-1 and TRBJ1-1; D is undetermined. This CDR3 has 14 residues. The ends were cut back, 4 bases at V and 4 bases at J, with 13 bases in the middle. From germline, CDR1 is LGHDT and CDR2 YNNKEL (reference sequence). The CDR3 nucleotides are TGTGCCAGCAGCCGCCTTGGGGTGGGCACTGAAGCTTTCTTT. This codes for CASSRLGVGTEAFF. Full variable domain (remainder filled in from reference TRBV3-1 and TRBJ1-1): DTAVSQTPKYLVTQMGNDKSIKCEQNLGHDTMYWYKQDSKKFLKIMFSYNNKELIINETVPNRFSPKSPDKAHLNLHINSLELGDSAVYFCASSRLGVGTEAFFGQGTRLTVV.

The genes are TRBV5-6 and TRBJ1-2, with a weak D call TRBD1 (5 bases). The CDR3 has 15 amino acids. Trimming took off 3 bases at V and 0 bases at J, with 12 bases between the two ends. Germline assignment: CDR1 SGHDT and CDR2 YYEEEE. The CDR3 sequence: CASSWGPQANYGYTF. CDR3 nucleotide sequence: TGTGCCAGCAGCTGGGGACCGCAAGCTAACTATGGCTACACCTTC. The variable domain in full, with the rest retrieved from reference TRBV5-6 and TRBJ1-2, is DAGVTQSPTHLIKTRGQQVTLRCSPKSGHDTVSWYQQALGQGPQFIFQYYEEEERQRGNFPDRFSGHQFPNYSSELNVNALLLGDSALYLCASSWGPQANYGYTFGSGTRLTVV.

This clonotype was counted between two and nine times. The rearrangement uses TRBV5-1 and TRBJ2-3; D tentatively reads TRBD1 or TRBD2 (5 bases each). CDR3 length equals 20 residues. V lost 3 bases to trimming and J lost 0 bases, with 26 bases between them. Per germline, CDR1 SGHRS and CDR2 YFSETQ. CDR3 sequence: CASSWGYLRGPVGSTDTQYF. The DNA for the CDR3 is TGCGCCAGCAGCTGGGGATATTTGAGGGGCCCAGTCGGAAGCACAGATACGCAGTATTTT. The variable domain in full, completed from reference TRBV5-1 and TRBJ2-3, reads KAGVTQTPRYLIKTRGQQVTLSCSPISGHRSVSWYQQTPGQGLQFLFEYFSETQRNKGNFPGRFSGRQFSNSRSEMNVSTLELGDSALYLCASSWGYLRGPVGSTDTQYFGPGTRLTVL.

The chain recombines TRBV9 with TRBJ1-1, with D maybe TRBD1 (5 bases). The germline gives CDR1 SGDLS, CDR2 YYNGEE. V dropped 4 bases and J dropped 1 base, with 17 bases sitting between them. The CDR3 sequence is 16 residues long. The CDR3 nucleotides are TGTGCCAGCAGCCCCAGGCGGGCAGGGAGGAACACTGAAGCTTTCTTT. This codes for CASSPRRAGRNTEAFF.

The DNA for the CDR3 is TGCGCCAGCAGCTTGGAAGGGTCTCAAGAGACCCAGTACTTC. Translation: CASSLEGSQETQYF. The chain joins TRBV5-1 to TRBJ2-5; D is unclear. The CDR3 is 14 residues long. Trimming took 0 bases from V and 2 from J, leaving 8 bases between them. Germline values: CDR1 SGHRS, CDR2 YFSETQ.

This clonotype has more than one count but fewer than ten. J is TRBJ2-7 and V is TRBV20-1, with unresolved D. The germline V and J ends were trimmed by 3 bases and 2 bases, with 11 bases remaining between them. Looked up from germline, CDR1 is DFQATT and CDR2 is SNEGSKA (reference sequence). This CDR3 has 13 residues. The CDR3 here is CSASIRQPYEQYF. In nucleotides, the CDR3 is TGCAGTGCTAGTATCCGGCAGCCCTACGAGCAGTACTTC.